Listed below are T cell receptor beta chains from one sample, sequenced in a study of T cell responses to AZD1222 COVID-19 vaccine. Measured with immunoSEQ multiplex PCR; TCRdb has only the in-frame clones, and not every one. The sample records around 150,000 clones, roughly 90% being singletons. Sequenced material: peripheral blood, taken on day 0 of AZD1222 vaccination. The receptors come from an adult in good health. Each CDR3 is given without its conserved first and last residue. D genes are given only for firm matches.

j_gene	v_gene	d_gene	CDR3aa
TRBJ1-6	TRBV4-2	TRBD1	ASSQSDRGGSYNSPLH
TRBJ1-6	TRBV5-1	TRBD1	ASQLQGAPDSPLH
TRBJ2-4	TRBV19	-	ASTVQSVTPLAKNIQY
TRBJ1-3	TRBV7-2	TRBD1	ASSLGAGGTFGNTIY
TRBJ1-5	TRBV5-1	TRBD1	ASSLTGGLQPQH
TRBJ2-3	TRBV5-5	-	ASSIAAGSIADTQY
TRBJ1-2	TRBV5-1	TRBD1	ASSEGGATNGYT
TRBJ2-7	TRBV9	-	ASSPRDSDGEQY
TRBJ2-4	TRBV4-3	-	ASSQDGHLLAKNIQY
TRBJ1-5	TRBV5-8	-	ASSRLMPVNQPQH
TRBJ1-6	TRBV9	-	ASSVGSQRGNSPLH
TRBJ1-1	TRBV28	-	ASSLAVGGYEAF
TRBJ2-1	TRBV5-4	-	ASSSQGVQNEQF
TRBJ1-1	TRBV2	-	ASKVNTEAF
TRBJ1-1	TRBV13	-	ASSFQVNTEAF